This is a list of T cell receptor beta chains from one sample in a study of tumor-infiltrating lymphocytes in primary liver carcinoma. One entry per CDR3 protein results from TCRdb running MiXCR on the multiplex PCR reads. The sample has 60,000 or so distinct CDR3 sequences; approximately 70% are singletons. Input material: liver tumor tissue from sampling region 2. The receptors were gathered from a man in his forties with primary liver carcinoma and hepatitis B virus infection. Each CDR3 is given with its conserved first and last residue. A D gene is named only where the DNA matches it firmly. Clone size is not always given. Where it is, it says once, few, many or a class for expanded clones.

cdr3_aa cdr3_nt v_call clone_size cdr3_length d_call j_call
CSIICAGVTEAFF TGCAGCATTATTTGTGCGGGGGTTACTGAAGCTTTCTTT TRBV29-1 . 13 . TRBJ1-1
CTGSENRVVSYERYF TGTACCGGCAGTGAGAACAGGGTGGTCTCTTACGAGCGGTACTTC TRBV2 . 15 . TRBJ2-7
CSVEGASGTLWEQYF TGCAGCGTGGAAGGGGCTAGCGGGACCCTTTGGGAGCAGTACTTC TRBV29-1 few 15 TRBD2 TRBJ2-7
CASSQVEGLGIDTQYF TGTGCCAGCAGCCAAGTGGAGGGCCTGGGGATAGATACGCAGTATTTT TRBV4-1 . 16 . TRBJ2-3
CASSFSGRRTVTQYF TGCGCCAGCAGCTTTAGCGGGAGGCGGACAGTTACGCAGTATTTT TRBV11-3 . 15 TRBD2 TRBJ2-3
CASSLGPTEAFF TGTGCCAGCAGCTTAGGCCCGACAGAAGCTTTCTTT TRBV11-2 . 12 . TRBJ1-1
CASSYTSGADTQYF TGTGCCAGCAGTTACACTAGCGGGGCAGATACGCAGTATTTT TRBV6-1 . 14 TRBD2 TRBJ2-3
CASSLEGSLGGAGYEKYF TGTGCCAGCAGCTTGGAGGGCAGTCTAGGTGGCGCCGGGTACGAGAAGTACTTC TRBV5-5 . 18 . TRBJ2-7
CASSLERKDMYNERFF TGCGCCAGCAGCCTTGAGCGGAAGGATATGTACAATGAGCGGTTCTTC TRBV10-2 . 16 . TRBJ2-1
CDSREQATNIQYF TGTGACAGCAGGGAACAGGCTACTAACATTCAGTACTTC TRBV6-5 . 13 . TRBJ2-4
CASSYGGSQPQHF TGTGCCAGCAGTTACGGGGGATCTCAGCCCCAGCATTTT TRBV6-5 many 13 . TRBJ1-5
CASSLTFTGGGEHYF TGTGCCAGCAGCTTAACTTTCACGGGAGGAGGCGAGCACTACTTC TRBV11-2 . 15 TRBD2 TRBJ2-7
CASSRRTSGSTDTQYF TGTGCCAGCAGCCGTCGGACTAGCGGGAGCACAGATACGCAGTATTTT TRBV12-3/TRBV12-4 many 16 TRBD2 TRBJ2-3
CASSLGLAGENTQYF TGTGCCAGCAGCTTGGGACTAGCGGGAGAGAATACGCAGTATTTT TRBV7-8 . 15 TRBD2 TRBJ2-3
CDSSYSSRRGSEQYF TGTGACAGTAGTTACTCGAGTCGCAGGGGTAGCGAGCAGTACTTC TRBV6-6 . 15 . TRBJ2-7
CASRQGDSNYGYTF TGCGCCAGCAGGCAAGGGGACAGTAACTATGGATACACCTTC TRBV4-1 . 14 TRBD1 TRBJ1-2
CASSLTSGGTDTQCF TGTGCCAGCAGTTTGACTAGCGGGGGCACAGATACGCAGTGTTTT TRBV11-2 . 15 TRBD2 TRBJ2-3
CATTGLAGVYKSYEQYF TGTGCCACTACTGGACTAGCGGGAGTTTATAAGTCCTACGAGCAGTACTTC TRBV4-2 many 17 TRBD2 TRBJ2-7
CIVVETGSNEQFF TGCATTGTTGTCGAGACAGGGAGCAATGAGCAGTTCTTC TRBV29-1 . 13 TRBD1 TRBJ2-1
CASSLAELALRSGSTIYF TGTGCCAGCAGCTTAGCGGAATTAGCCCTCCGCTCTGGAAGCACCATATATTTT TRBV7-9 . 18 . TRBJ1-3
CSVGAGWGMNTEAFF TGCAGCGTCGGCGCAGGGTGGGGTATGAACACTGAAGCTTTCTTT TRBV29-1 many 15 . TRBJ1-1
CASSRGRWYDQYF TGCGCCAGTAGCCGGGGCCGTTGGTACGATCAGTACTTC TRBV4-1 . 13 . TRBJ2-7
CASSQVRLANNEQFF TGCGCCAGCAGCCAAGTTCGGCTAGCGAACAATGAGCAGTTCTTC TRBV4-3 . 15 . TRBJ2-1
CPSSQEMTSGSVYEQYF TGCCCCAGCAGCCAGGAGATGACTAGCGGGAGTGTTTACGAGCAGTACTTC TRBV4-1 . 17 TRBD2 TRBJ2-7
CASNFVGSNTGELFF TGTGCCAGCAACTTTGTGGGATCGAACACCGGGGAGCTGTTTTTC TRBV11-2 . 15 . TRBJ2-2
CASSRGIGSNQPQHF TGTGCCAGCAGCCGGGGGATAGGTAGCAATCAGCCTCAGCATTTT TRBV13 . 15 . TRBJ1-5